This is a list of T cell receptor beta chains from one sample in a study of shared clonotypes between healthy human individuals. Using immunoSEQ multiplex PCR, the repertoire was profiled, and TCRdb retains in-frame clones only, with some absent. The table records about 2 million clones, about 95% of them present only once. Sample: naive CD8+ T cells sorted from blood. The receptors originated from a young man in good health. The CDR3 runs from the conserved cysteine through the conserved F or W. Each record gives: D gene, clone size, J gene, V gene, CDR3 length, CDR3 DNA, CDR3 protein. A D gene is named only where the DNA matches it firmly. Clone size, where shown, is once, few, many, or a class for clones that have expanded.

TRBD2 | NA | TRBJ2-1 | TRBV5-1 | 16 | TGCGCCAGCAGCTTGGAAGGACTAGCGGGAGAGGATGAGCAGTTCTTC | CASSLEGLAGEDEQFF
TRBD1 | NA | TRBJ2-7 | TRBV29-1 | 13 | TGCAGCGTTGTAGAACAGGGGATGAACGAGCAGTACTTC | CSVVEQGMNEQYF
TRBD2 | NA | TRBJ2-1 | TRBV25-1 | 15 | TGTGCCAGCAGTGAATGGGACGGGAGGGACGATGAGCAGTTCTTC | CASSEWDGRDDEQFF
NA | NA | TRBJ1-3 | TRBV27 | 16 | TGTGCCAGCAGTCCCCGCCTCGGGACGCTGGGAAACACCATATATTTT | CASSPRLGTLGNTIYF
NA | NA | TRBJ1-2 | TRBV7-9 | 13 | TGTGCCAGCAGTCCCGGGACGGACTATGGCTACACCTTC | CASSPGTDYGYTF
NA | few | TRBJ1-1 | TRBV7-9 | 13 | TGTGCCAGCAGCTTAGGGGTGGGCACTGAAGCTTTCTTT | CASSLGVGTEAFF
NA | NA | TRBJ2-7 | TRBV27 | 13 | TGTGCCAGCAGTCCAGGGACCTCGTACGAGCAGTACTTC | CASSPGTSYEQYF
TRBD1 | NA | TRBJ2-1 | TRBV2 | 16 | TGTGCCAGCAGTGAAGCGCAAGGACAGGGCTTGCATGAGCAGTTCTTC | CASSEAQGQGLHEQFF
NA | NA | TRBJ2-3 | TRBV21-1 | 15 | TGTGCCAGCAGCAAAGGGGACAGGGGAGGAGATACGCAGTATTTT | CASSKGDRGGDTQYF
NA | once | TRBJ2-7 | TRBV7-9 | 13 | TGTGCCAGCAGCGGGCCTACAGGCTACGAGCAGTACTTC | CASSGPTGYEQYF
TRBD2 | NA | TRBJ2-7 | TRBV4-1 | 12 | TGCGCCAGCAGCCAAGGCGGGGGCGAGCAGTACTTC | CASSQGGGEQYF
TRBD1 | NA | TRBJ1-2 | TRBV29-1 | 15 | TGCAGCGTTGAAACAGACAGGGGGCAGGGCTATGGCTACACCTTC | CSVETDRGQGYGYTF
TRBD1 | NA | TRBJ2-7 | TRBV29-1 | 13 | TGCAGCGTATCCCCACAGGGGCCCTACGAGCAGTACTTC | CSVSPQGPYEQYF
TRBD1 | once | TRBJ2-5 | TRBV12-5 | 12 | TGTGCTAGTGGCCTGGACAGGGAGACCCAGTACTTC | CASGLDRETQYF
NA | NA | TRBJ1-2 | TRBV4-3 | 13 | TGCGCCAGCAGCCAAGGGGGTCGGGATGGCTACACCTTC | CASSQGGRDGYTF
TRBD2 | once | TRBJ2-1 | TRBV2 | 16 | TGTGCCAGCAGTGGGTTCGTTAGACTAGCGGACAATGAGCAGTTCTTC | CASSGFVRLADNEQFF
NA | NA | TRBJ2-7 | TRBV5-1 | 14 | TGCGCCAGCAGCTTGGGGCCTTTCGCCTACGAGCAGTACTTC | CASSLGPFAYEQYF
TRBD2 | NA | TRBJ2-1 | TRBV5-1 | 14 | TGCGCCAGCAGCCCGGGACTAGCGGGGGGTGAGCAGTTCTTC | CASSPGLAGGEQFF
TRBD2 | NA | TRBJ2-5 | TRBV29-1 | 15 | TGCAGCGTTGGACCCAGCGGGGGGGCCGGGGAGACCCAGTACTTC | CSVGPSGGAGETQYF
NA | NA | TRBJ2-7 | TRBV4-1 | 13 | TGCGCCAGCAGTTCGGACAGCTCCTACGAGCAGTACTTC | CASSSDSSYEQYF
NA | once | TRBJ1-6 | TRBV30 | 13 | TGTGCCTGGAGGGGGCCGGGTAATTCACCCCTCCACTTT | CAWRGPGNSPLHF
NA | NA | TRBJ2-3 | TRBV5-1 | 13 | TGCGCCAGCAGCTCGGAGGTCCCCGATACGCAGTATTTT | CASSSEVPDTQYF
NA | NA | TRBJ2-1 | TRBV19 | 17 | TGTGCCAGTAGTATCGGGGGCGAGGTTAGCTTCTACAATGAGCAGTTCTTC | CASSIGGEVSFYNEQFF